Shown below are 24 T cell receptor beta chains from a single sample sequenced in a study of blood T cells in healthy people across ages. For the second PCR, which ran for about 7 to 11 cycles, a sample-barcoded 5' primer and a J-beta primer mix were used. TCRdb recomputed calls from the 5' RACE reads with MiXCR, one row per CDR3 protein. The profile covers approximately 850,000 distinct CDR3 sequences, with 58% appearing a single time and about 20% taken by the ten largest. The specimen was blood. These receptors all come from a man aged 25-45 years in good health.

The chain recombines TRBV20-1 with TRBJ1-2; D is unclear. The CDR3 loop spans 11 amino acids. CDR1 DFQATT and CDR2 SNEGSKA come from the germline V gene (reference sequence). V was shortened by 6 bases and J by 5 bases, with 10 bases between the two germline ends. CDR3 nucleotide sequence: TGCAGTGCGGGATGGGAATATGGCTACACCTTC. Protein product: CSAGWEYGYTF.

The CDR3 loop is CASSLAPLAVDTQYF. Here the CDR3 DNA reads TGTGCCAGCAGCTTAGCCCCGCTAGCCGTAGATACGCAGTATTTT. The chain carries TRBV7-9 and TRBJ2-3, with a tentative D call TRBD2 (5 bases). The V gene's germline CDR1 is SEHNR and CDR2 FQNEAQ (reference sequence). CDR3 length equals 15 residues. Deletions cut 0 bases from V and 5 bases from J, with 12 bases between.

V and J are TRBV2 and TRBJ2-7, with 7 bases fitting TRBD1. This CDR3 is built from 15 residues. Germline CDR1 is SNHLY and CDR2 is FYNNEI. With 4 bases clipped from V and 7 bases from J, the junction kept 13 bases outside the gene matches. The CDR3 coding sequence is TGTGCCAGCAGTGTTAACAGGGGAACTATGAGGGAGCAGTACTTC. This codes for CASSVNRGTMREQYF.

This clonotype turned up a few times. The rearrangement links TRBV12-3 or TRBV12-4 to TRBJ2-4; D uncertain. This CDR3 is 14 amino acids long. V was cut by 2 bases and J by 0 bases, with 5 bases left in between. The CDR3 loop reads CASSLTLAKNIQYF. CDR3 nucleotide sequence: TGTGCCAGCAGTTTAACCCTAGCCAAAAACATTCAGTACTTC.

This clonotype was seen at least ten times. This may come from a read error, since a much larger clone is one base off. This chain links TRBV6-4 with TRBJ2-3, with D unresolved. CDR1 MRHNA and CDR2 SNTAGT come from the germline V gene. This CDR3 contains 13 residues. Between the trimmed V and J ends, which lost 4 bases and 2 bases, there was a span of 7 bases. Here the CDR3 DNA reads TGTGCCAGCAGTGGTGGCCCCACAGATACGCAGTATTTT. Translated, it gives CASSGGPTDTQYF.

The V gene is TRBV7-2, the J gene TRBJ1-2; D is uncertain. The CDR3 loop spans 15 amino acids. V was trimmed by 5 bases and J by 3 bases, leaving 16 bases between them. The V gene's germline CDR1 is SGHTA and CDR2 FQGNSA. The CDR3 region is CASSQGVSRYYGYTF. As DNA, the CDR3 is TGTGCCAGCAGCCAAGGAGTTTCCCGATACTATGGCTACACCTTC. Full variable domain (outside the CDR3, taken from reference TRBV7-2 and TRBJ1-2): GAGVSQSPSNKVTEKGKDVELRCDPISGHTALYWYRQSLGQGLEFLIYFQGNSAPDKSGLPSDRFSAERTGGSVSTLTIQRTQQEDSAVYLCASSQGVSRYYGYTFGSGTRLTVV.

This chain uses TRBV29-1 with TRBJ2-7, with D possibly matching TRBD1 (5 bases). Trimming cost V 5 bases and J 3 bases, with 14 bases left between them. Germline V gene data show CDR1 as SQVTM and CDR2 as ANQGSEA. The CDR3 covers 13 residues. This CDR3 is CSVYIGGHYEQYF. The CDR3 DNA follows: TGCAGCGTTTATATCGGCGGACACTACGAGCAGTACTTC.

This chain uses TRBV5-1 with TRBJ1-1, with D perhaps matching TRBD1 (5 bases). V lost 0 bases to trimming and J lost 1 base, with 7 bases between them. This CDR3 region has 14 residues. Germline loops: CDR1 SGHRS, CDR2 YFSETQ. The chain's CDR3 is CASSLVGENTEAFF. The CDR3 region has the DNA TGCGCCAGCAGCTTGGTGGGGGAGAACACTGAAGCTTTCTTT.

The V and J genes are TRBV3-1 and TRBJ1-2; D perhaps matches TRBD1 (6 bases). V was clipped by 0 bases and J by 8 bases, with 10 bases between them. The CDR3 runs to 13 residues. CDR1 and CDR2 (germline): LGHDT, YNNKEL (reference sequence). The CDR3 protein is CASSQEGAGGYTF. The CDR3 DNA reads TGTGCCAGCAGCCAAGAGGGGGCCGGGGGCTACACCTTC. The variable domain in full, completed from reference TRBV3-1 and TRBJ1-2, reads DTAVSQTPKYLVTQMGNDKSIKCEQNLGHDTMYWYKQDSKKFLKIMFSYNNKELIINETVPNRFSPKSPDKAHLNLHINSLELGDSAVYFCASSQEGAGGYTFGSGTRLTVV.

The rearrangement links TRBV28 to TRBJ2-7, with 7 nucleotides matching TRBD1. The J call may be mistaken, given a closer DNA end match to TRBJ2-5. CDR1 and CDR2 (germline): MDHEN, SYDVKM. The CDR3 has 15 residues. The CDR3 protein is CASRKPTGVIETQYF. The CDR3 DNA sequence: TGTGCCAGCAGAAAACCTACAGGGGTGATAGAGACCCAGTACTTC.

This sequence joins TRBV2 and TRBJ2-5; a possible D gene is TRBD2 (5 bases). The J call may be faulty, since TRBJ2-7 better matches the DNA end. The germline V gene encodes CDR1 SNHLY and CDR2 FYNNEI. This CDR3 comprises 11 residues. The CDR3 is CASRREYEQYF. CDR3 nucleotide sequence: TGTGCCAGCAGGAGGGAGTACGAGCAGTACTTC.

In its sample, this clonotype was seen a few times. V is TRBV7-2 and J is TRBJ2-1; D is undetermined. Germline V CDR1 and CDR2: SGHTA, FQGNSA. Deletions cut 3 bases from V and 4 bases from J, with 10 bases between. The CDR3 sequence is 14 residues long. The CDR3 DNA reads as TGTGCCAGCAGCTTGAGCAGCGATTACAATGAGCAGTTCTTC. Its protein is CASSLSSDYNEQFF.

V usage is TRBV28 and J usage is TRBJ2-7, with D possibly TRBD2 on 6 matching bases. The CDR3 sequence is 13 residues long. The V gene lost 6 bases and the J gene lost 3 bases, with 12 bases spanning the gap. Germline V gene lookup returns CDR1 MDHEN and CDR2 SYDVKM. CDR3 sequence reads: CASSPGGNYEQYF. DNA of the CDR3: TGTGCCAGCAGCCCCGGAGGGAACTACGAGCAGTACTTC.

The V call is TRBV12-3 or TRBV12-4, the J call TRBJ2-4; a possible D gene is TRBD2 (6 bases). The DNA end lines up better with TRBJ2-7; the J call may be wrong. This CDR3 has 13 amino acids. The CDR3 region is CASSGWDFYEQYF. CDR3 DNA: TGTGCCAGCAGTGGCTGGGACTTCTACGAGCAGTACTTC.

This clonotype has ten or more counts. A read error may produce the germline difference seen at one junction end. This chain connects TRBV27 to TRBJ2-1, with 9 bases identical to TRBD1. From germline, CDR1 is MNHEY and CDR2 SMNVEV (reference sequence). This CDR3 has 15 residues. CDR3 residues: CASRSPGQGYNEQFF. The CDR3 DNA reads as TGCGCCAGCAGATCCCCGGGACAGGGATACAATGAGCAGTTCTTC.

This chain links TRBV5-1 with TRBJ2-1; 10 nucleotides match TRBD2. The J segment lost 7 bases and the V segment lost 0 bases, leaving 4 bases of the junction unmatched. The CDR3 length is 15 residues. Germline V lookup: CDR1 SGHRS, CDR2 YFSETQ. The CDR3 bases are TGCGCCAGCAGCTTGGGGGGACTAGCGAGTAATGAGCAGTTCTTC. Its translation: CASSLGGLASNEQFF. Variable domain in full (rest from reference TRBV5-1 and TRBJ2-1): KAGVTQTPRYLIKTRGQQVTLSCSPISGHRSVSWYQQTPGQGLQFLFEYFSETQRNKGNFPGRFSGRQFSNSRSEMNVSTLELGDSALYLCASSLGGLASNEQFFGPGTRLTVL.

This clonotype was seen only once. The V gene is TRBV29-1, the J gene TRBJ2-1, with 7 bases fitting TRBD2. The J segment lost 5 bases and the V segment lost 5 bases, leaving 6 bases of the junction unmatched. The CDR3 totals 13 residues. Looked up from germline, CDR1 is SQVTM and CDR2 is ANQGSEA. CDR3 bases: TGCAGCGTTAGAACGGGAGGCAACAATGAGCAGTTCTTC. Residues: CSVRTGGNNEQFF.

The chain carries TRBV20-1 and TRBJ2-7; no definite D call. TRBJ2-5 matches the DNA end more closely, so the J call is doubtful. Germline V gene lookup returns CDR1 DFQATT and CDR2 SNEGSKA (reference sequence). The CDR3 runs 13 residues. The CDR3 sequence is CSAREEAMETQYF. In DNA, the CDR3 is TGCAGTGCTAGAGAAGAGGCAATGGAGACCCAGTACTTC.

The chain has TRBV10-3 and TRBJ2-7; TRBD2 matches at 8 bases. Gene TRBJ2-5 matches the end of the DNA better, so the J call may be wrong. Germline V lookup: CDR1 ENHRY, CDR2 SYGVKD. The CDR3 loop spans 13 amino acids. The CDR3 DNA reads as TGTGCCATCAGAGAAGCGGGAGTGGAGACCCAGTACTTC. Its translation is CAIREAGVETQYF.

The chain is built from TRBV7-7 and TRBJ2-7; tentative D call: TRBD2 (5 bases). This CDR3 has 14 residues. Germline lookup yields CDR1 SSHAT and CDR2 FNYEAQ (reference sequence). Trimming removed 5 bases at V and 7 bases at J, with 18 bases between. Here the CDR3 reads CASSPLSGSGEQYF. CDR3 in DNA: TGTGCCAGCAGCCCTCTATCGGGCTCGGGGGAGCAGTACTTC.

This chain uses TRBV5-6 with TRBJ1-1, with D unclear. This CDR3 has 11 amino acids. In germline, CDR1 is SGHDT, CDR2 YYEEEE. V gave up 4 bases and J gave up 6 bases, with 7 bases separating them. The CDR3 nucleotides read TGTGCCAGCAGCCGGCAATCTGAAGCTTTCTTT. It specifies CASSRQSEAFF.

This chain links TRBV20-1 with TRBJ2-5, with D maybe TRBD2 (6 bases). The DNA end is more similar to TRBJ2-7, so the J call may be wrong. CDR1 DFQATT and CDR2 SNEGSKA come from the germline V gene (reference sequence). CDR3 length: 16 residues. The CDR3 loop reads CSARDYEGGDPYEQYF. Here the CDR3 DNA reads TGCAGTGCTAGAGATTATGAGGGAGGCGATCCCTACGAGCAGTACTTC.

The genes are TRBV5-1 and TRBJ1-1, with a tentative D call TRBD1 (6 bases). Germline CDR1 is SGHRS and CDR2 is YFSETQ. The ends were cut back, 4 bases at V and 9 bases at J, with 16 bases in the middle. The CDR3 length is 13 residues. The CDR3 region has the DNA TGCGCCAGCAGCACCGGGGGGCAGGCCAAAGCTTTCTTT. This encodes CASSTGGQAKAFF. Complete variable domain (other parts from reference TRBV5-1 and TRBJ1-1): KAGVTQTPRYLIKTRGQQVTLSCSPISGHRSVSWYQQTPGQGLQFLFEYFSETQRNKGNFPGRFSGRQFSNSRSEMNVSTLELGDSALYLCASSTGGQAKAFFGQGTRLTVV.

The chain joins TRBV9 to TRBJ2-1; TRBD2 agrees at 9 bases. Germline-derived CDR1 and CDR2 are SGDLS and YYNGEE. This CDR3 is 17 amino acids long. V was clipped by 4 bases and J by 4 bases; unmatched bases: 12. The CDR3 DNA sequence: TGTGCCAGCAGCCTAGGGTTGGGGACTAGCAGTTACAATGAGCAGTTCTTC. Amino acid sequence: CASSLGLGTSSYNEQFF.